Sequencing of this T cell receptor beta chain was carried out in a study of CD8 T cells in ankylosing spondylitis. Study-wide points: Apparently characteristic of ankylosing spondylitis blood was a TCR beta motif (roughly 8 highly homologous variants). Reported data indicate significant enrichment of disease-linked clones within matched ankylosing spondylitis synovial fluid.

TCRdb called the 5' RACE reads again in MiXCR, with one record for every CDR3 protein. In the table there are just under 350,000 distinct CDR3 sequences, approximately 14% of which are singletons. For this clonotype: Antigen: not known. The junction departs from germline at one end; a sequencing error may be responsible.

Germline V gene data show CDR1 as MNHEY and CDR2 as SVGAGI. The CDR3 runs to 15 residues. The TCR originated in a male donor with ankylosing spondylitis or in good health (not recorded which). The chain joins TRBV6-5 to TRBJ2-3; TRBD2 aligns across 10 bases. The sequencing input was blood, either unsorted or a sorted T cell fraction (not recorded which). The CDR3 sequence: CARSSYSGGLNTQYF. DNA of the CDR3: TGTGCCAGAAGTTCTTATAGCGGGGGGTTGAATACGCAGTATTTT.